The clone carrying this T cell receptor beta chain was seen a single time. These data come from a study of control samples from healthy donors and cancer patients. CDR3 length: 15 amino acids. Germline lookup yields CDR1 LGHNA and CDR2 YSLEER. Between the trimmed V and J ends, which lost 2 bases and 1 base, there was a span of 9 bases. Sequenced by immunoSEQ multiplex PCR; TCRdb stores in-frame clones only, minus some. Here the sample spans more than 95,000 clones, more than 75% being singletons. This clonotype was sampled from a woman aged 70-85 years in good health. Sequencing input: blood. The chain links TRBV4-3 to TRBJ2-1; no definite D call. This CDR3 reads CASSQSGVSYNEQFF. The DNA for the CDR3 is TGCGCCAGCAGCCAATCTGGGGTATCCTACAATGAGCAGTTCTTC.